A single sample gave rise to the 3 T cell receptor beta chains below, sequenced in a study of CD8 T cells in Susac syndrome. With random hexamers, reverse transcription was performed on about 0.5 to 1 ug of RNA. Using its own MiXCR run on the immunoSEQ multiplex PCR reads, TCRdb lists one record per CDR3 protein. The table has under 250,000 distinct CDR3 sequences, approximately 94% seen once; the top ten hold 0.15% to 0.2%. The sequenced material came from CD4+ T cells from PBMCs. All receptors derive from a human donor with Susac syndrome.

The chain has TRBV7-2 and TRBJ1-5; TRBD1 might be the D (6 bases). V was pared by 3 bases and J by 5 bases, with 14 bases between. The CDR3 has 15 amino acids. CDR1 and CDR2 from the germline V gene are SGHTA and FQGNSA. For the CDR3, the DNA is TGTGCCAGCAGCTTCGGGGGCCTCAGGGATCAGCCCCAGCATTTT. Protein product: CASSFGGLRDQPQHF.

The chain has TRBV30 and TRBJ1-5; a weak D match, TRBD1 (6 bases). Germline V gene lookup returns CDR1 GTSNPN and CDR2 SVGIG (reference sequence). This CDR3 contains 14 residues. V gave up 0 bases and J gave up 4 bases, with 10 bases separating them. The CDR3 spells CAWSVEGENQPQHF. The CDR3 bases are TGTGCCTGGAGTGTGGAGGGGGAAAATCAGCCCCAGCATTTT. The entire variable domain, with the rest obtained from reference TRBV30 and TRBJ1-5, is as follows: SQTIHQWPATLVQPVGSPLSLECTVEGTSNPNLYWYRQAAGRGLQLLFYSVGIGQISSEVPQNLSASRPQDRQFILSSKKLLLSDSGFYLCAWSVEGENQPQHFGDGTRLSIL.

The chain couples TRBV29-1 to TRBJ2-3; D might be TRBD2 (6 bases). Trimming left V 4 bases short and J 0 bases short, with 11 bases between. Germline CDR1 and CDR2: SQVTM and ANQGSEA. This CDR3 is 14 amino acids long. The CDR3 bases are TGCAGCGTTGTCGAACGGGGGAGCACAGATACGCAGTATTTT. Translation: CSVVERGSTDTQYF.